Reported below is one T cell receptor beta chain. Its antigen is still unknown. Using immunoSEQ multiplex PCR, the repertoire was profiled, and TCRdb retains in-frame clones only, with some absent. This sample yields 9,000 to 13,000 clones, of which 79% are seen a single time; roughly 35% belongs to the top ten. The data are from a study of somatic mutations in cytotoxic T cells in rheumatoid arthritis. Study background: Collection of patient blood (about 28 ml EDTA) took place right after diagnosis, before any treatment. Notes on the study in general: The slightly lower representation of TRBV07 among rheumatoid arthritis patients did not undergo correction for multiple comparisons. Unlike healthy controls, rheumatoid arthritis patients had CD8+ clonality that increased with age. A largest CD8+ clone above 20% of CD8+ cells occurred in about an eighth of the roughly 60 patients.

CDR1 and CDR2 (germline): SEHNR, FQNEAQ (reference sequence). The CDR3 is 15 amino acids. V gave up 3 bases and J gave up 1 base; unmatched junction bases: 1. The sequence derives from an adult with rheumatoid arthritis. The sample consisted of CD8+ T cells sorted from blood. The chain is built from TRBV7-9 and TRBJ2-2; TRBD1 aligns across 8 bases. Written as DNA, the CDR3 is TGTGCCAGCAGCTTCGGACAGGGGAACACCGGGGAGCTGTTTTTT. Residues: CASSFGQGNTGELFF.